The present TCR beta chain was sequenced within a study of Ad26.COV2.S vaccination and SARS-CoV-2 variants. Study findings and constraints: Overall T cell responses may have been underestimated by the analyses of TCR breadth and depth. Breadth of non-spike TCRs did not differ between vaccinees and placebo recipients.

Treatment defined: roughly 20 received Ad26.COV2.S at low or high dose, single or two shots; roughly 5 received placebo; per-sample allocation not given. On day 63 after the first injection, vaccine and placebo recipients gave samples. The study used a vaccine consisting of an Ad26 vector that expressed Wuhan-strain SARS-CoV-2 spike. Worth noting for this clone: Its antigen remains unknown.

CDR1 and CDR2 (germline): LGHDT, YNNKEL (reference sequence). The CDR3 runs to 15 residues. Between the trimmed V and J ends, which lost 0 bases and 10 bases, there was a span of 15 bases. Data came from immunoSEQ multiplex PCR; TCRdb stores just in-frame clones and leaves some out. The sample consists of 360,000 or so clones, roughly 87% of them appearing once. The specimen comprised peripheral blood, sampled in a trial of Ad26.COV2.S vaccine versus placebo. The chain couples TRBV3-1 (or the pseudogene TRBV3-2) to TRBJ1-4, with a tentative D call TRBD1 (6 bases). The TCR was taken from a person between 18 and 60 years old who received the Ad26.COV2.S COVID-19 vaccine or a placebo. The CDR3 region is CASSQDRTGSRKLFF. CDR3 DNA sequence: TGTGCCAGCAGCCAAGATAGAACAGGGTCCCGAAAACTGTTTTTT.